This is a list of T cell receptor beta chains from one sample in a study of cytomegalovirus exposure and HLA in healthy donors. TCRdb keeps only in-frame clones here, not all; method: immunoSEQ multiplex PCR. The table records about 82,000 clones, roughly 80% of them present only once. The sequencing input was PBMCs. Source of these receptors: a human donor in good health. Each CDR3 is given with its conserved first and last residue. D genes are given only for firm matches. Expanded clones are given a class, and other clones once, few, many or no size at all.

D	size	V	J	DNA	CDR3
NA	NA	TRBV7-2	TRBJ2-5	TGTGCCAGCAGCCTAAATAGGGGTCGGGAGACCCAGTACTTC	CASSLNRGRETQYF
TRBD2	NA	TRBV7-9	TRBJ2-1	TGTGCCAGCAGCTTTGGGTTGGGCGGGACTAGCCACAATGAGCAGTTCTTC	CASSFGLGGTSHNEQFF
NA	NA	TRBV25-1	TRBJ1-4	TGTGCCAGCAGTGATATGAGGCTTGGGGGGGAAAAACTGTTTTTT	CASSDMRLGGEKLFF
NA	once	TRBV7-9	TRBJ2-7	TGTGCCAGCAGCTTCGCGACAGGGAGGTCCTACGAGCAGTACTTC	CASSFATGRSYEQYF
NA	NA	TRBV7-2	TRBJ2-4	TGTGCCAGCACTCCCTCCAGGAACCCTATTCAGTACTTC	CASTPSRNPIQYF
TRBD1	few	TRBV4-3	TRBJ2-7	TGCGCCAGCAGCCAGGGGCCGGGACAGAGCTACGAGCAGTACTTC	CASSQGPGQSYEQYF
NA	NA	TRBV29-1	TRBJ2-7	TGCAGCGTTGGGGTGGACAGAGGTTCCTACGAGCAGTACTTC	CSVGVDRGSYEQYF
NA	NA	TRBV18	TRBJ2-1	TGTGCCAGCTCACCGCAGGGGAACTACAATGAGCAGTTCTTC	CASSPQGNYNEQFF
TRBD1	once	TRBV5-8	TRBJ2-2	TGTGCCAGCAGCTTGGGGTCGACAGGGAATGCCGGGGAGCTGTTTTTT	CASSLGSTGNAGELFF
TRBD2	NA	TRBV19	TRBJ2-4	TGTGCCAGTAATGCGGGGGGACTAGCCAAAAACATTCAGTACTTC	CASNAGGLAKNIQYF
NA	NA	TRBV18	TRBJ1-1	TGTGCCAGCTCCCCGGACAGACAGAACACTGAAGCTTTCTTT	CASSPDRQNTEAFF
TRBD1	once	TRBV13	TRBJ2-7	TGTGCCAGCAGCCGGACAGGGCCCGAGCAGTACTTC	CASSRTGPEQYF
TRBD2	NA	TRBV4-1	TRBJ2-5	TGCGCCAGCAGCCAAGGAAGCGGGGGGGTAGAAGAGACCCAGTACTTC	CASSQGSGGVEETQYF
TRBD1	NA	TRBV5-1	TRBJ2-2	TGCGCCAGATACTCCGGGACAGCCAAAAGGTGGACCGGGGAGCTGTTTTTT	CARYSGTAKRWTGELFF
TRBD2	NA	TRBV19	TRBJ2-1	TGTGCCAGTAGTATAGGTTGGACGGGGGGAATCCACAATGAGCAGTTCTTC	CASSIGWTGGIHNEQFF
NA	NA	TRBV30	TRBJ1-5	TGTGCCTGGAACGCCGACACTCATCAGCCCCAGCATTTT	CAWNADTHQPQHF
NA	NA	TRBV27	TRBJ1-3	TGTGCCAGCAGTTTATCGATTCAAGAGTTAGGAAACACCATATATTTT	CASSLSIQELGNTIYF
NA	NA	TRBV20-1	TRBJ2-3	TGCAGTGCGGCAGTTTCAGATACGCAGTATTTT	CSAAVSDTQYF
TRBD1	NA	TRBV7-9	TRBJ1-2	TGTGCCAGCAGCCCCCGGGACAGGGGGAACTATGGCTACACCTTC	CASSPRDRGNYGYTF
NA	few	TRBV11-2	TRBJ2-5	TGTGCCAGCATACAGGCAGAGACCCAGTACTTC	CASIQAETQYF
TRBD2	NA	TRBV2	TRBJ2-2	TGTGCCAGCAGTGCCACCGGGGGGGCGGTCGGGGAGCTGTTTTTT	CASSATGGAVGELFF
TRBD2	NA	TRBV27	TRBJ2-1	TGTGCCAGCAGCGCATATAGCGGGGGGTACAATGAGCAGTTCTTC	CASSAYSGGYNEQFF
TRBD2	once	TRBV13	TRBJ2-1	TGTGCCAGCAGCGGGGGGGTACATCACAATGAGCAGTTCTTC	CASSGGVHHNEQFF
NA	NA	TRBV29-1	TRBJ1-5	TGCAGCGTTGGAGAGGGGGGAGGTCAGCCCCAGAATTTT	CSVGEGGGQPQNF
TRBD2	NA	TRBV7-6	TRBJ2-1	TGTGCCAGCAGCCTCCGGGGGGGCTTAGGGGATGAGCAGTTCTTC	CASSLRGGLGDEQFF
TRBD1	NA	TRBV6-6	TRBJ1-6	TGTGCCAGCAGTCGTACAGGGGACAATTCACCCCTCAACTTT	CASSRTGDNSPLNF
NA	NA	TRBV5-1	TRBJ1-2	TGCGCCAGCAGGGTGGACAGAGGGGACTATGGCTACACCTTC	CASRVDRGDYGYTF
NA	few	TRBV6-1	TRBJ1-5	TGTTCCTCCGCCCAGGGAAATCAGCCCCAGCATTTT	CSSAQGNQPQHF
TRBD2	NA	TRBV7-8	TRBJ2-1	TGTGCCAGCAGCCCGAGACTAGCGGGGGGCTCCTTGTACAATGAGCAGTTCTTC	CASSPRLAGGSLYNEQFF
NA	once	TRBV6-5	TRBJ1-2	TGTGCCAGCAGTCCCGGCGGCAGTAACTATGGCTACACCTTC	CASSPGGSNYGYTF
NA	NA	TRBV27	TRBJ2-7	TGTGCCAGCAGTACCCACAGGGTTTCGGGCGAGCAGTACTTC	CASSTHRVSGEQYF
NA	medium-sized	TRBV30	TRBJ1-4	TGTGCCTGGAACCCAGGGCATAATGAAAAACTGTTTTTT	CAWNPGHNEKLFF
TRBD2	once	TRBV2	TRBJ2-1	TGTGCCAGTACGTCCCGGGGGGTGCCCTCGGGTGAGCAGTTCTTC	CASTSRGVPSGEQFF
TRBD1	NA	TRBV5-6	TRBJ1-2	TGTGCCAGCAACCGACAGGGGAACTATGGCTACACCTTC	CASNRQGNYGYTF
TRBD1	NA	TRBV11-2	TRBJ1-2	TGTGCCAGCAGCTTATCCGGGACAGGGGGCTTGGAGGGCTACACCTTC	CASSLSGTGGLEGYTF
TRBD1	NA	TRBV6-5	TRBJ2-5	TGTGCCAGCGGGCGCGAGGGGGCTTCCGGGACCCAGTACTTC	CASGREGASGTQYF
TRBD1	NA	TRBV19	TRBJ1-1	TGTGCCAGTAGTCCAGGACAGGGTCGCTTCGCTGAAGCTTTCTTT	CASSPGQGRFAEAFF
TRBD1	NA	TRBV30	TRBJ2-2	TGTGCCTGGAGTGGCGGAGCAGGGGGCACCGGGGAGCTGTTTTTT	CAWSGGAGGTGELFF
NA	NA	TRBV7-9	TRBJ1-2	TGTGCCAGCAGCCGGACAGAGCTCTATGGCTACACCTTC	CASSRTELYGYTF
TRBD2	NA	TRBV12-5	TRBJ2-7	TGTGCTAGTGGTTTTTGGGTACTGGGACTAGCGGGGGGGTCGTACGAGCAGTACTTC	CASGFWVLGLAGGSYEQYF
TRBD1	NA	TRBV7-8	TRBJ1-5	TGTGCCAGCAGCTCATCCCGGGACAGGGGCAATCAGCCCCAGCATTTT	CASSSSRDRGNQPQHF
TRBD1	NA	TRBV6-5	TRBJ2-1	TGTGCCAGCAGGGATTCAGGGGGCAATGAGCAGTTCTTC	CASRDSGGNEQFF
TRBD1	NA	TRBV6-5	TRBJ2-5	TGTGCCAGCAGACCAGGGGGCTCGGAGACCCAGTACTTC	CASRPGGSETQYF
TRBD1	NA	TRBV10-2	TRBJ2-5	TGCGCCAGCATCGATACAGGGGGACAAGAGACCCAGTACTTC	CASIDTGGQETQYF
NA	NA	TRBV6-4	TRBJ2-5	TGTGCCAGCAGTGACGGAGGAACCCCCGAGACCCAGTACTTC	CASSDGGTPETQYF
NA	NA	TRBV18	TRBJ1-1	TGTGCCAGCTCACATAACAGACGGAACACTGAAGCTTTCTTT	CASSHNRRNTEAFF
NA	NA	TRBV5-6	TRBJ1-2	TGTGCCAGCAGCGTACAACAGGTTACTTATGGCTACACCTTC	CASSVQQVTYGYTF
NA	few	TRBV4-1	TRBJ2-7	TGCGCCAGCAGCCAAGATTATACCGTTGGCCCCTACGAGCAGTACTTC	CASSQDYTVGPYEQYF
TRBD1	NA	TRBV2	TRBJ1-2	TGTGCCAGCAATGCCCGGGACAGGGGAAAATATGGCTACACCTTC	CASNARDRGKYGYTF
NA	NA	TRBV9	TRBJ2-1	TGTGCCAGCAGCCCTCGCAGGGACAACTACAATGAGCAGTTCTTC	CASSPRRDNYNEQFF
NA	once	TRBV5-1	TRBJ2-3	TGCGCCAGCAGCCCACAGGGAGATACGCAGTATTTT	CASSPQGDTQYF
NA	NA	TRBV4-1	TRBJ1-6	TGCGCCAGCAGCCGACCGGGACTGACTAATTCACCCCTCCACTTT	CASSRPGLTNSPLHF
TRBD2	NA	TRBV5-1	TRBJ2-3	TGCGCCAGCAGCTTGGTGGGGGGGTTAAGCACAGATACGCAGTATTTT	CASSLVGGLSTDTQYF